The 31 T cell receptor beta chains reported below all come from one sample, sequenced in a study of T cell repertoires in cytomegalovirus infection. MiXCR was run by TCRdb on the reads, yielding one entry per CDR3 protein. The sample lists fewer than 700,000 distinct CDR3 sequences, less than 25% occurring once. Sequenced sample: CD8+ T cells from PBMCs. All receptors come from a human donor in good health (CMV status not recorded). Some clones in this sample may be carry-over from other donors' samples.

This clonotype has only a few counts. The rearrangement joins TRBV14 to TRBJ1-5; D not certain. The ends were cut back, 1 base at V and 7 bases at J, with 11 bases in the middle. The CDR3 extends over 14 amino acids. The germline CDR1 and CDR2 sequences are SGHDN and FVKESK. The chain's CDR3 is CASSQVGKGQPQHF. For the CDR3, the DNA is TGTGCCAGCAGCCAAGTAGGAAAAGGGCAGCCCCAGCATTTT.

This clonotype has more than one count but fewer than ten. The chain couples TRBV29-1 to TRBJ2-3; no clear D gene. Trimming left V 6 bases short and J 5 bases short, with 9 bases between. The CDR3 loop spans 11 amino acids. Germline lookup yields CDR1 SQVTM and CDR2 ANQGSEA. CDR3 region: CSVPGLDTQYF. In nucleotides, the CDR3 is TGCAGCGTCCCCGGCCTAGATACGCAGTATTTT.

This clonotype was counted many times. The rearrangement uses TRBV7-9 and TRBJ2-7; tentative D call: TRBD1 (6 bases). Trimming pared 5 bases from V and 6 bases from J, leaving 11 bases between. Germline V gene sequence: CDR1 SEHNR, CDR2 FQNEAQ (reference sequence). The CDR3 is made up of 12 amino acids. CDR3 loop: CASSPPGVEQYF. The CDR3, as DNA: TGTGCCAGCAGCCCCCCAGGGGTCGAGCAGTACTTC.

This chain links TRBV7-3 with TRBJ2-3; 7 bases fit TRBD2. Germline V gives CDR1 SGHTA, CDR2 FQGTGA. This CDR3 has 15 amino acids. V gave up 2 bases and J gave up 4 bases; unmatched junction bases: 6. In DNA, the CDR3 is TGTGCCAGCAGCTTAGGTGGGGGGGATTCAGATACGCAGTATTTT. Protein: CASSLGGGDSDTQYF.

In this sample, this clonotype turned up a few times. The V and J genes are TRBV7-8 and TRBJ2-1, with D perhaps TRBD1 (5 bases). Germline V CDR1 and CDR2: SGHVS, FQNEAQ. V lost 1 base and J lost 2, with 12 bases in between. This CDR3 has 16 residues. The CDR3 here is CASSLDLGAPYNEQFF. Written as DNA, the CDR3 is TGTGCCAGCAGCTTAGACCTAGGGGCCCCCTACAATGAGCAGTTCTTC.

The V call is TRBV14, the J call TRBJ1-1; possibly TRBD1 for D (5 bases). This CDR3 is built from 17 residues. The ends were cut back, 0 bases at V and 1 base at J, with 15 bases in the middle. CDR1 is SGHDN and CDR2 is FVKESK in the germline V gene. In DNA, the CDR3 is TGTGCCAGCAGCCAAGACGCAGGGCCGAATGAGAACACTGAAGCTTTCTTT. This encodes CASSQDAGPNENTEAFF.

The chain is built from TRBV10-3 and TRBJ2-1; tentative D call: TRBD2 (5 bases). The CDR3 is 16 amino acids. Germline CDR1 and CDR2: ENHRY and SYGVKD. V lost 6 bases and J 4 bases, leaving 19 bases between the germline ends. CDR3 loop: CAISSGTEPLYNEQFF. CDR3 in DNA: TGTGCCATCAGCTCGGGAACAGAGCCCCTTTACAATGAGCAGTTCTTC.

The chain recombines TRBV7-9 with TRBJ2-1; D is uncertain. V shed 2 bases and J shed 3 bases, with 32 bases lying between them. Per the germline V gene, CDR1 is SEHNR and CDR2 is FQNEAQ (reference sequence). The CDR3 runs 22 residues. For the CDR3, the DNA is TGTGCCAGCAGCTTATATCCAGGCGCTCACCGTGCCCATACCCCAGACTACAATGAGCAGTTCTTC. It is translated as CASSLYPGAHRAHTPDYNEQFF.

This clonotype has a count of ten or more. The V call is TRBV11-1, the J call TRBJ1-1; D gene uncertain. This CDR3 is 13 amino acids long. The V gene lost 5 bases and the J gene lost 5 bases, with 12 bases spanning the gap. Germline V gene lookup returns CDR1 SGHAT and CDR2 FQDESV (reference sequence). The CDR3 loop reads CASSLWSGTEAFF. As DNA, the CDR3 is TGTGCCAGCAGCCTTTGGTCGGGAACTGAAGCTTTCTTT.

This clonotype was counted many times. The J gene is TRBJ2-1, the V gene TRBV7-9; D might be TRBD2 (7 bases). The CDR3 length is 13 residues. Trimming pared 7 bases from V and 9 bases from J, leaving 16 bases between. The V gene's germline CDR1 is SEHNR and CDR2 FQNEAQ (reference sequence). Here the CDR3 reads CASTPEGGREQFF. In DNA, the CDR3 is TGTGCCAGCACCCCCGAGGGGGGGCGTGAGCAGTTCTTC.

This CDR3 reads CAAGGVIHEQFF. The CDR3 coding sequence is TGTGCCGCCGGCGGGGTGATCCATGAGCAGTTCTTC. The chain is built from TRBV6-2 or TRBV6-3 and TRBJ2-1, with D tentatively TRBD2 (6 bases). Trimming removed 11 bases from V and 8 bases from J, with 16 bases in between. Germline loops: CDR1 MNHEY, CDR2 SVGEGT. The CDR3 length is 12 residues.

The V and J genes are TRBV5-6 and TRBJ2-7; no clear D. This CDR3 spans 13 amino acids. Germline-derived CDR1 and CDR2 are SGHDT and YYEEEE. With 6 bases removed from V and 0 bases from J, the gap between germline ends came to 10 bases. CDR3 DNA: TGTGCCAGCACTCATACGAGCTCCTACGAGCAGTACTTC. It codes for CASTHTSSYEQYF.

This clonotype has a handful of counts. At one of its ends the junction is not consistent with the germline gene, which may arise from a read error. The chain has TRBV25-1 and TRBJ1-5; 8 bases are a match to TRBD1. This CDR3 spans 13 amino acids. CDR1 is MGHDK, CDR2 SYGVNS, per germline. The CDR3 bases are TGTGTCAGCCAGGGGGCTAGCAATCAGCCCCAGCATTTT. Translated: CVSQGASNQPQHF.

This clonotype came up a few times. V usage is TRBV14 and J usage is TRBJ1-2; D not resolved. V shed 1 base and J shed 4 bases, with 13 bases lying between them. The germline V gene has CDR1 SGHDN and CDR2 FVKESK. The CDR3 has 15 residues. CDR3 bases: TGTGCCAGCAGCCAAGGAGAACGAGGCATCTATGGCTACACCTTC. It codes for CASSQGERGIYGYTF.

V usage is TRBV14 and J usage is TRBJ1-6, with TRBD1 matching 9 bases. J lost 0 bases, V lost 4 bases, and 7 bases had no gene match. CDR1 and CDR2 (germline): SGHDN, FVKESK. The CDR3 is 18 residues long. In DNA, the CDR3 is TGTGCCAGCAGCCTCGGACAGGGGTCTAGCTCCTATAATTCACCCCTCCACTTT. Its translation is CASSLGQGSSSYNSPLHF.

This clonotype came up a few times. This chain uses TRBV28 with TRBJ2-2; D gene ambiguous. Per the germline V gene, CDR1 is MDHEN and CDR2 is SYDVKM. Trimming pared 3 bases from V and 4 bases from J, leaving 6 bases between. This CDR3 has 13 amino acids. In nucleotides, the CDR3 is TGTGCCAGCAGTTTCGCGTTCACCGGGGAGCTGTTTTTT. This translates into CASSFAFTGELFF.

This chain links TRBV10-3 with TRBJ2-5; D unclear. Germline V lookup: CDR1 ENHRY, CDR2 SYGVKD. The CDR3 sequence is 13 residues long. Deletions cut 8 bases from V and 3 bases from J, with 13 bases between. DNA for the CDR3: TGTGCCATCCGGATGGGGTTTGAAGAGACCCAGTACTTC. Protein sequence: CAIRMGFEETQYF.

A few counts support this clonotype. The CDR3 loop reads CASSPDRGRYNEQFF. For the CDR3, the DNA is TGTGCCAGCAGCCCAGACCGGGGGAGGTACAATGAGCAGTTCTTC. The chain carries TRBV3-1 and TRBJ2-1; a weak D match, TRBD2 (6 bases). V lost 4 bases and J lost 4, with 14 bases in between. The CDR3 runs to 15 residues. Per germline, CDR1 LGHDT and CDR2 YNNKEL (reference sequence).

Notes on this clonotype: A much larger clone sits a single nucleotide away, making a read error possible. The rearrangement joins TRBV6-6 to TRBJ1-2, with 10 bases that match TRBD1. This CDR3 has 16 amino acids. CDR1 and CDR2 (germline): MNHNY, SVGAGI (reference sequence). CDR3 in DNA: TGTACCAGCAGCCCTACCGGGACAGGGGTCGGTATTGGCTACACCTTC. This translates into CTSSPTGTGVGIGYTF.

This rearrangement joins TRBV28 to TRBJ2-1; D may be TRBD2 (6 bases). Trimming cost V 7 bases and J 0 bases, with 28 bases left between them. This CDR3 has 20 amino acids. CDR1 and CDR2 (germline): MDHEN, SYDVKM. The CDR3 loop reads CASNPRLVGTQLLSYNEQFF. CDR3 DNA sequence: TGTGCCAGCAACCCCAGACTAGTGGGTACACAGCTACTCTCCTACAATGAGCAGTTCTTC.

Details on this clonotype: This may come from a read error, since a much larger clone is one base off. CDR3 DNA sequence: TGTACCAGCAGTGAAGCGGTGGGACTACAGTTCTTC. Amino acids: CTSSEAVGLQFF. The chain carries TRBV2 and TRBJ2-1; TRBD2 matches 7 bases. Germline V lookup: CDR1 SNHLY, CDR2 FYNNEI. The CDR3 runs to 12 residues. Full variable domain (missing parts from reference TRBV2 and TRBJ2-1): EPEVTQTPSHQVTQMGQEVILRCVPISNHLYFYWYRQILGQKVEFLVSFYNNEISEKSEIFDDQFSVERPDGSNFTLKIRSTKLEDSAMYFCTSSEAVGLQFFGPGTRLTVL.

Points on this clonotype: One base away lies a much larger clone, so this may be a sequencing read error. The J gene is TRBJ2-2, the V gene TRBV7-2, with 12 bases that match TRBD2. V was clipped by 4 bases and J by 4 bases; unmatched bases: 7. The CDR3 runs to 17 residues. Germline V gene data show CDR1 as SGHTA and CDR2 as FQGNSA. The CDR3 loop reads CASSWSSGGVCTGELFF. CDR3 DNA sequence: TGTGCCAGCAGCTGGTCTAGCGGGGGGGTGTGCACCGGGGAGCTGTTTTTT.

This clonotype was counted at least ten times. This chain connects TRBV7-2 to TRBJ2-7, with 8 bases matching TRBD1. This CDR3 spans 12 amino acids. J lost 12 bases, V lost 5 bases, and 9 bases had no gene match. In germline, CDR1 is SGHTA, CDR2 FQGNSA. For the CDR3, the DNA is TGTGCCAGCAGCCCCGGGACAGGCGATCTGTACGTC. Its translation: CASSPGTGDLYV.

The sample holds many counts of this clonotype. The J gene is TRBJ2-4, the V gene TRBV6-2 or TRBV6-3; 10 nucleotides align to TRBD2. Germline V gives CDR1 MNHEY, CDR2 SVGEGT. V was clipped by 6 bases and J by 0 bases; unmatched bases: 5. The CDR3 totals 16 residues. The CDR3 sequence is CASRTSGWPAKNIQYF. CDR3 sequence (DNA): TGTGCCAGCAGGACTAGCGGGTGGCCAGCCAAAAACATTCAGTACTTC.

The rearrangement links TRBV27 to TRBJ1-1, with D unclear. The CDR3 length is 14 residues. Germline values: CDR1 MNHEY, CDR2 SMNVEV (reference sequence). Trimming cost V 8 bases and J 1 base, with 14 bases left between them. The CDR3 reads CASSYGRENTEAFF. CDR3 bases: TGTGCCAGCTCTTACGGTCGGGAGAACACTGAAGCTTTCTTT.

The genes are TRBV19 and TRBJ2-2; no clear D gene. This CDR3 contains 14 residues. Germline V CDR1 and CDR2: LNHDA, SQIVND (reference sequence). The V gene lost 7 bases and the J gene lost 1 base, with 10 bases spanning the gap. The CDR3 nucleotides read TGTGCCAGTACGGGCAGCTGGAACACCGGGGAGCTGTTTTTT. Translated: CASTGSWNTGELFF.

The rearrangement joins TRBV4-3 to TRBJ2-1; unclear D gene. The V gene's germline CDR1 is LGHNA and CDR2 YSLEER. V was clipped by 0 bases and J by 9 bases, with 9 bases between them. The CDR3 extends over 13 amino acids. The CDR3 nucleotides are TGCGCCAGCAGCCAAGAAGGTTGGGGTGAGCAGTTCTTC. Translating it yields CASSQEGWGEQFF.

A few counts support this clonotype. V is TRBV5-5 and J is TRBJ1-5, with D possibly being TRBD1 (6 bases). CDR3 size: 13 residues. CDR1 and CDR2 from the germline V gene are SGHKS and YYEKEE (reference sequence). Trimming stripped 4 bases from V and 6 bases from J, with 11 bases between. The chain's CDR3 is CASSGGGIQPQHF. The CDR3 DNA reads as TGTGCCAGCAGCGGAGGGGGTATTCAGCCCCAGCATTTT.

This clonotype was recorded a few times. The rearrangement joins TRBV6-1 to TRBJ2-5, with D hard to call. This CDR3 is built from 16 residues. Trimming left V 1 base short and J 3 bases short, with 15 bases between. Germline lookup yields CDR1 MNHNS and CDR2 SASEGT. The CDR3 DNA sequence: TGTGCCAGCAGTGAAGACGAAACTGGACCTAAAGAGACCCAGTACTTC. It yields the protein CASSEDETGPKETQYF.

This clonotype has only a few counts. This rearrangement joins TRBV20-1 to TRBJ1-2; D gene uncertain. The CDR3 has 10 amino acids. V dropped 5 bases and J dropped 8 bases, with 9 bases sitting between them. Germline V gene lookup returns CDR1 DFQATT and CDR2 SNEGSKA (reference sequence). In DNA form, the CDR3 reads TGCAGTGCTGTTTATCGAGGCTACACCTTC. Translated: CSAVYRGYTF.

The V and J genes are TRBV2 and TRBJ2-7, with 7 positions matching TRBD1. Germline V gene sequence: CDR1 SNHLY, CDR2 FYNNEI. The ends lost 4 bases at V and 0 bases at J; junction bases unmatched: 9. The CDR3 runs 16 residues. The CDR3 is CASSGSATGSSYEQYV. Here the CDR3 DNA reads TGTGCCAGCAGTGGATCTGCGACAGGGAGCTCCTACGAGCAGTACGTC.